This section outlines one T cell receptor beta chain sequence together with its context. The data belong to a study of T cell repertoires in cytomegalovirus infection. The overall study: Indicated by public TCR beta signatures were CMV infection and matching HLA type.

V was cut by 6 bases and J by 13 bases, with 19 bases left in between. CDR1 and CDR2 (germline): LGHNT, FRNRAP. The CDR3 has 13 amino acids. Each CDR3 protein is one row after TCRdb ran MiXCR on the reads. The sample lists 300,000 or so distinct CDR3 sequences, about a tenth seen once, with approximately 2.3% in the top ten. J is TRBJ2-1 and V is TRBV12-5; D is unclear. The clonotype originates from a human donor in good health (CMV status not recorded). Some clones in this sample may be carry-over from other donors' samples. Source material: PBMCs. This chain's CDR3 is CASGPPTVEVQFF. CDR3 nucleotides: TGTGCTAGTGGCCCCCCTACCGTTGAGGTACAGTTCTTC.